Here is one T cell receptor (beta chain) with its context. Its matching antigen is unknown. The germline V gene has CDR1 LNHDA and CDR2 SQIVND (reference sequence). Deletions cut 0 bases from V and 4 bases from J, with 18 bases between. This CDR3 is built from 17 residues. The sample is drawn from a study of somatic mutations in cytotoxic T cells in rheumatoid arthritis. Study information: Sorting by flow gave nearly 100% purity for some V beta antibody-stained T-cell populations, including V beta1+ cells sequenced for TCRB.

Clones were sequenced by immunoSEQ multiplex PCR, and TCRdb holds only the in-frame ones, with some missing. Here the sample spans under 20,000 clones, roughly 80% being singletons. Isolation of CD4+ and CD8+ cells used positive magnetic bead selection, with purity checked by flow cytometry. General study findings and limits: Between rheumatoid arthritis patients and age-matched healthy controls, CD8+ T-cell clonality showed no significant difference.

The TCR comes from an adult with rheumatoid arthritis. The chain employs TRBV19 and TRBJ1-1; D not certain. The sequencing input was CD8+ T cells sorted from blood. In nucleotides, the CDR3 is TGTGCCAGTAGTATAGATCTAATGGTAGAGGGCCTCACTGAAGCTTTCTTT. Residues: CASSIDLMVEGLTEAFF.